This T cell receptor beta chain was recovered during a study of post-analysis software for immune sequencing data. Germline V gene lookup returns CDR1 DFQATT and CDR2 SNEGSKA (reference sequence). The germline V and J ends were trimmed by 2 bases and 6 bases, with 8 bases remaining between them. The CDR3 has 12 amino acids. Unique molecular identifiers featured in each of the TCR beta cDNA libraries. T cells numbering roughly 0.85 to 10 million gave rise to a few hundred thousand cDNA molecules. TCRdb reprocessed the PCR reads with MiXCR, giving one entry per CDR3 protein. The sample records 450,000 to 650,000 distinct CDR3 sequences, 44% being singletons. With respect to this clonotype: Its antigen is still unknown.

Study-level findings and limits: Controls showed lower frequencies than patients for roughly five TRBV segments, and TRBV5-6, TRBV5-1 and TRBV20-1 were among these. Samples from a shared batch, those prepared together, strongly co-clustered by F measure.

The rearrangement joins TRBV20-1 to TRBJ2-1; D perhaps matches TRBD1 (6 bases). The sequence derives from a girl between 10 and 17 years old with multiple sclerosis. The sequencing input was blood. The CDR3 DNA reads as TGCAGTGCTAGACCAGGGGTCAATGAGCAGTTCTTC. Amino acid sequence: CSARPGVNEQFF.